This T cell receptor beta chain was identified in a study of T-cell memory formation after mild COVID-19. Study information: In these data, TCR clusters were largely donor specific.

General study results and limits: Those CD4+ clones that contracted were mainly in CM and EM (CD8+ ones in EMRA). That cross-reactive memory joined was suggested by some responding clones appearing in pre-infection memory. From day 15 to 85, contracting clones were balanced between CD4 and CD8, whereas later expanders leaned toward CD4+.

TCRdb re-analysed the 5' RACE reads in MiXCR, keeping a single row per CDR3 protein. The table lists 400,000 or so distinct CDR3 sequences, 15% to 25% of them singletons. This clonotype has just a few counts. Its antigen remains unidentified. This receptor was obtained from an adult woman who had mild COVID-19 (a few samples of this study predate the infection). Cell type and time point are not known. Sequencing used PBMCs or a T cell subset sorted from them (not recorded which).

The CDR3 region has the DNA TGCGCCAGCAGCCAAGCCCCGGGACAGGGTGACTACGAGCAGTACTTC. This codes for CASSQAPGQGDYEQYF. The chain couples TRBV4-1 to TRBJ2-7; TRBD1 matches at 9 bases. J gave up 3 bases and V 1 base, and 7 bases lay outside the gene matches. This CDR3 has 16 residues. Germline assignment: CDR1 MGHRA and CDR2 YSYEKL.